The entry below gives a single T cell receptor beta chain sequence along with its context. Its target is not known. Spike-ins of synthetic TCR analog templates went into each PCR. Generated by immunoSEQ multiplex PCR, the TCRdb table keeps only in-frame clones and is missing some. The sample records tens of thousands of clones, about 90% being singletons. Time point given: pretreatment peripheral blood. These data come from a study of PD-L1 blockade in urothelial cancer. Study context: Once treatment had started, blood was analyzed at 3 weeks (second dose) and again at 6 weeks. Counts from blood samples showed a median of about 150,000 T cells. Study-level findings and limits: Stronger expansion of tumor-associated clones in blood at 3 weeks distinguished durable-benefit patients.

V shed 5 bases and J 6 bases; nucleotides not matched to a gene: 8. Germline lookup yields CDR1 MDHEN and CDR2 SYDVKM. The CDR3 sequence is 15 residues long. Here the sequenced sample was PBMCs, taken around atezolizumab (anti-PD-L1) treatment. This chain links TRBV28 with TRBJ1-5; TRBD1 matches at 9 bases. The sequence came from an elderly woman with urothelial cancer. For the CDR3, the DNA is TGTGCCAGCAGTCATCCGCGGACAGGGGCTCAGCCCCAGCATTTT. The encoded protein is CASSHPRTGAQPQHF.